The source of this TCR beta chain is a study of shared clonotypes between healthy human individuals. Overall study: Each donor had three CD4 naive, three CD4 memory, two CD8 naive and one CD8 memory plate. Broader study findings: Clonotype sharing levels among donors were expected to vary with sequencing depth. Generation probability values for non-shared clonotypes were lower than those for clonotypes shared by all four donors.

Naive CD8 cells were CD45RO-negative, positively selected for CCR7, excluding terminally differentiated effector memory CD45RA+ cells. At deep level, the assay was performed. Here immunoSEQ multiplex PCR was the method, and the copy in TCRdb shows in-frame clones only, minus some. The sample includes roughly 770,000 clones, approximately 96% seen only once; the top ten take under 0.25%. Looked up from germline, CDR1 is MDHEN and CDR2 is SYDVKM. The CDR3 totals 17 residues. With 1 base removed from V and 3 bases from J, the gap between germline ends came to 18 bases. Details on this clone: Its antigen is unknown.

The V and J genes are TRBV28 and TRBJ2-5; perhaps TRBD1 as D (6 bases). The sequencing sample was made of naive CD8+ T cells sorted from blood. The receptor was derived from a man aged 25-45 years in good health. The CDR3 DNA follows: TGTGCCAGCAGTTTATTCTATGGACAGTCTGGAGAAGAGACCCAGTACTTC. Encoded protein: CASSLFYGQSGEETQYF.